The 15 T cell receptor beta chains below were found in one sample sequenced in a study of breast tumors, draining lymph nodes, adjacent tissues. The lymph nodes were axillary draining lymph nodes from breast cancer patients. In TCRdb, the multiplex PCR reads were re-called with MiXCR into one record per CDR3 protein. The sample comprises 130,000 or so distinct CDR3 sequences, less than 25% of which are singletons, and 2.2% rests with the top ten. What was sequenced was axillary lymph node tissue. Every receptor here comes from a female donor with breast cancer. Some clones in this sample may be carry-over from other donors' samples.

Worth noting for this clonotype: A single base separates this from a much larger clone, so it may be a read error. The chain combines TRBV24-1 with TRBJ2-1, with 11 bases lining up with TRBD2. V shed 3 bases, J shed 4 bases, and the junction held 10 bases outside the gene matches. This CDR3 comprises 18 residues. Germline V gene lookup returns CDR1 KGHDR and CDR2 SFDVKD. CDR3 region: CATSDPLLAGVAYNEQFF. The CDR3 DNA sequence: TGTGCCACCAGTGATCCCTTACTAGCGGGAGTGGCTTACAATGAGCAGTTCTTC.

With regard to this clonotype: This may arise from a read error, as a much more abundant clone is one base away. This sequence joins TRBV6-6 and TRBJ2-7; 9 bases map to TRBD1. Germline loops: CDR1 MNHNY, CDR2 SVGAGI (reference sequence). The CDR3 runs to 15 residues. CDR3 sequence reads: CASSFDRGVSYDQYF. The DNA of the CDR3 is TGTGCCAGCAGTTTTGACAGGGGGGTGTCCTACGATCAGTACTTC.

This clonotype was seen ten or more times. The chain employs TRBV30 and TRBJ2-7, with D uncertain. In germline, CDR1 is GTSNPN, CDR2 SVGIG (reference sequence). The CDR3 is made up of 13 amino acids. Trimming pared 0 bases from V and 4 bases from J, leaving 10 bases between. The CDR3 is CAWSVHDIYEQYF. The CDR3 DNA reads TGTGCCTGGAGTGTACATGACATTTACGAGCAGTACTTC.

The chain combines TRBV28 with TRBJ2-3; D ambiguous. With 2 bases removed from V and 4 bases from J, the gap between germline ends came to 13 bases. This CDR3 has 15 amino acids. Per germline, CDR1 MDHEN and CDR2 SYDVKM. CDR3 region: CASSLLTFNPDTQYF. The CDR3 DNA reads TGTGCCAGCAGTTTACTTACCTTCAACCCAGATACGCAGTATTTT.

This clonotype was seen more than once but under ten times. This may come from a read error, since a much larger clone is one base off. This chain connects TRBV5-1 to TRBJ2-7; perhaps TRBD1 as D (5 bases). The length of the CDR3 is 15 residues. Trimming shortened V by 2 bases and J by 5 bases, and 17 bases separated the two germline ends. Germline-derived CDR1 and CDR2 are SGHRS and YFSETQ. The CDR3 DNA is TGCGCCAGCAGCTTCCCCAGACAAGGGGCCCACGAGCAGTACTTC. The encoded protein is CASSFPRQGAHEQYF. Full variable domain (missing parts from reference TRBV5-1 and TRBJ2-7): KAGVTQTPRYLIKTRGQQVTLSCSPISGHRSVSWYQQTPGQGLQFLFEYFSETQRNKGNFPGRFSGRQFSNSRSEMNVSTLELGDSALYLCASSFPRQGAHEQYFGPGTRLTVT.

In the case of this clonotype: It may be a read error: a sequence one base away is much more abundant. J is TRBJ1-5 and V is TRBV6-5; D ambiguous. The CDR3 is made up of 14 amino acids. Per germline, CDR1 MNHEY and CDR2 SVGAGI. The CDR3 loop reads CAGSYDPSNQPQHF. DNA of the CDR3: TGTGCCGGCAGTTACGACCCTAGCAATCAGCCCCAGCATTTT.

As for this clonotype: Being one base from a much bigger clone, this may be a read error. The rearrangement links TRBV4-2 to TRBJ1-2; D call uncertain. The CDR3 spans 14 residues. Germline lookup yields CDR1 LGHNA and CDR2 YNFKEQ. Trimming pared 1 base from V and 5 bases from J, leaving 11 bases between. Written as DNA, the CDR3 is TGTGCCAGCAGCCAAGTCCCAGTAGTGTATGGCTACACCTTC. This gives the protein CASSQVPVVYGYTF.

This clonotype occurred many times. The rearrangement uses TRBV6-4 and TRBJ2-3; no clear D gene. V lost 0 bases, J lost 5 bases, and 15 bases lay in between. Germline V gives CDR1 MRHNA, CDR2 SNTAGT. The length of the CDR3 is 16 residues. CDR3 bases: TGTGCCAGCAGTGACTCCGGCTCCGGCTATGGAGATACGCAGTATTTT. The encoded protein is CASSDSGSGYGDTQYF.

In this sample, this clonotype turned up many times. The chain couples TRBV7-9 to TRBJ2-3, with D possibly being TRBD1 (5 bases). Looked up from germline, CDR1 is SEHNR and CDR2 is FQNEAQ (reference sequence). V was trimmed by 5 bases and J by 3 bases, leaving 9 bases between them. The CDR3 consists of 13 residues. The CDR3 coding sequence is TGTGCCAGCAGCACCAGACAGACAGATACGCAGTATTTT. This encodes CASSTRQTDTQYF.

There are many counts of this clonotype. This rearrangement joins TRBV20-1 to TRBJ2-1; TRBD2 aligns across 8 bases. The V gene's germline CDR1 is DFQATT and CDR2 SNEGSKA (reference sequence). The CDR3 loop spans 13 amino acids. After removal of 7 bases from V and 4 bases from J, the junction contained 6 bases not matched to a gene. CDR3 nucleotide sequence: TGCAGTGTACCGGGAGGGACTTACAATGAGCAGTTCTTC. Protein product: CSVPGGTYNEQFF.

This clonotype has just one count. A read error may produce the germline difference seen at one junction end. The chain recombines TRBV30 with TRBJ2-2, with D possibly matching TRBD2 (6 bases). The germline V gene has CDR1 GTSNPN and CDR2 SVGIG (reference sequence). The CDR3 sequence is 13 residues long. The CDR3 DNA sequence: TGTGCCTGGGCGAGTAGGGGCACCGGGGGGCTGTTTTTT. Encoded protein: CAWASRGTGGLFF.

V usage is TRBV6-1 and J usage is TRBJ2-5; 10 bases line up with TRBD1. The CDR3 extends over 15 amino acids. V lost 4 bases and J lost 5; bases outside the gene matches: 7. The germline V gene has CDR1 MNHNS and CDR2 SASEGT. This chain's CDR3 is CASSARQGARETQYF. The CDR3 DNA is TGTGCCAGCAGTGCGAGACAGGGGGCAAGGGAGACCCAGTACTTC.

This clonotype came up many times. The V gene is TRBV9, the J gene TRBJ2-1; D is unclear. Trimming stripped 0 bases from V and 4 bases from J, with 5 bases between. CDR3 length: 13 amino acids. Germline values: CDR1 SGDLS, CDR2 YYNGEE. For the CDR3, the DNA is TGTGCCAGCAGCGTAGCCGAATACAATGAGCAGTTCTTC. The encoded protein is CASSVAEYNEQFF.

This clonotype was picked up many times. The CDR3 coding sequence is TGCGCCAGCAGCCAAACTAGCGGGGGTAGCTACGAGCAGTACTTC. This codes for CASSQTSGGSYEQYF. This rearrangement joins TRBV4-1 to TRBJ2-7; TRBD2 aligns across 11 bases. The junction had 3 bases not matched to a gene; V was cut back by 2 bases and J by 3 bases. Germline CDR1 is MGHRA and CDR2 is YSYEKL. CDR3 size: 15 residues.

This clonotype was counted many times. This chain links TRBV9 with TRBJ2-3; 8 nucleotides agree with TRBD1. V lost 1 base, J lost 2 bases, and 9 bases stayed unmatched. The CDR3 is 17 amino acids. Germline CDR1 is SGDLS and CDR2 is YYNGEE. CDR3: CASSVTPGGGYTDTQYF. In DNA form, the CDR3 reads TGTGCCAGCAGCGTAACCCCAGGGGGCGGCTACACAGATACGCAGTATTTT.